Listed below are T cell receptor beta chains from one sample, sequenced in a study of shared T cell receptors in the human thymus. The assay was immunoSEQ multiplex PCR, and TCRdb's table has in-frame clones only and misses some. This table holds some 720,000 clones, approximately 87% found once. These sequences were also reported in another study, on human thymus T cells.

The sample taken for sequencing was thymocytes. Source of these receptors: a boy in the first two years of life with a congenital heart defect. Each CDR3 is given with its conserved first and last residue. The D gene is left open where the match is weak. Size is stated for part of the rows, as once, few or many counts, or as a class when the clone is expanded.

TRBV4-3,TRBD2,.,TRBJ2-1,TGCGCCAGCAGCCAAGTACTAGGCTTGGGCGGGAGGGCCCCCAGCTCCTACAATGAGCAGTTCTTC,CASSQVLGLGGRAPSSYNEQFF
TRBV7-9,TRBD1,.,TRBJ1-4,TGTGCCAGCAGCTTAGTTCGGGACAGGGATGAAAAACTGTTTTTT,CASSLVRDRDEKLFF
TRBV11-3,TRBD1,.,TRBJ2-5,TGTGCCAGCAGCCGTCAGGACAGGGAAAAGACCCAGTACTTC,CASSRQDREKTQYF
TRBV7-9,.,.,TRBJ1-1,TGTGCCAGCAGCTCAAGCTTACAGGGCTGGGCTGAAGCTTTCTTT,CASSSSLQGWAEAFF
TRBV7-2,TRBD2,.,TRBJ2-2,TGTGCCAGCAGAAGATTAGCGGGAGGGCCGGGCACCGGGGAGCTGTTTTTT,CASRRLAGGPGTGELFF
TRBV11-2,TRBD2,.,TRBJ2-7,TGTGCCAGCAGCTTACGGTTTGGTCTAGCGGGAATCTACGAGCAGTACTTC,CASSLRFGLAGIYEQYF
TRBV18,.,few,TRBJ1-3,TGTGCCAGCTCACCACATTCGAGACAGAACTCTGGAAACACCATATATTTT,CASSPHSRQNSGNTIYF
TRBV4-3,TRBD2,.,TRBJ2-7,TGCGCCAGCAGCCAAGAATGGAGCGGGACGTACGAGCAGTACTTC,CASSQEWSGTYEQYF
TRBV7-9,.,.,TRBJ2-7,TGTGCCAGCAGCTTAATAGCCTACGAGCAGTACTTC,CASSLIAYEQYF
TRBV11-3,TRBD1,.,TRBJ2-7,TGTGCCAGCAGCCAAGGGCGGGACAGGGTTCCTCAGGGCTACGAGCAGTACTTC,CASSQGRDRVPQGYEQYF
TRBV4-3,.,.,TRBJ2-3,TGCGCCAGCAGCCAAGATCAGGAGGTGCCACTGCCTAGCACAGATACGCAGTATTTT,CASSQDQEVPLPSTDTQYF
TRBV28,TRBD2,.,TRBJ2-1,TGTGCCAGCAGTTCGAGCCCCCGACTAGCGCTCAATGAGCAGTTCTTC,CASSSSPRLALNEQFF
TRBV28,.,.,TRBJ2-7,TGTGCCAGCAGCCTCGAGAAGACCTACGAGCAGTACTTC,CASSLEKTYEQYF
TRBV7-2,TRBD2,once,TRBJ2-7,TGTGCCAGCAGCTTACTGCATGAGCCTAGCGGGAGGAGCCCCTACGAGCAGTACTTC,CASSLLHEPSGRSPYEQYF
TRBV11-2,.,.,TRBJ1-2,TGTGCCAGCAGCTTATCTCGGGAGGGTAGAAATGGCTACACCTTC,CASSLSREGRNGYTF
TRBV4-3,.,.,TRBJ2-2,TGCGCCAGCAGCCAAGACAGGGGGGACACCGGGGAGCTGTTTTTT,CASSQDRGDTGELFF
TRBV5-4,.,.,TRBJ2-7,TGTGCCAGCAGCTTAGACGGGAGTAACGACGAGCAGTACTTC,CASSLDGSNDEQYF
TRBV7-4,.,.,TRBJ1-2,TGTGCCAGCAGCTTAGGACATCTTGGGAACTATGGCTACACCTTC,CASSLGHLGNYGYTF
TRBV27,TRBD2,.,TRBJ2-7,TGTGCCAGCAGTCCAGGACTAGCGGGAGGGACTGTCTACGAGCAGTACTTC,CASSPGLAGGTVYEQYF
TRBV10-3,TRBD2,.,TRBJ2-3,TGTGCCATCAGTGGCCTCGCGGGAGACACGCAGTATTTT,CAISGLAGDTQYF
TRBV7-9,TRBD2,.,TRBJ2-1,TGTGCCAGCAGCTTAGGGGGGACTAGCGGGGGAAGCTCCTACAATGAGCAGTTCTTC,CASSLGGTSGGSSYNEQFF
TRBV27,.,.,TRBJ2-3,TGTGCCAGCAGTTTGGAGGCCGCGAGGCTCCCAGATACGCAGTATTTT,CASSLEAARLPDTQYF
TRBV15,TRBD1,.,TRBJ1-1,TGTGCCACCAGCAGAGATCGGCCCAGCACAGGGGTAACTGAAGCTTTCTTT,CATSRDRPSTGVTEAFF
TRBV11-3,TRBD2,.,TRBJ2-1,TGTGCCAGCAGCGCGGGACTAGCGGACGACAATGAGCAGTTCTTC,CASSAGLADDNEQFF
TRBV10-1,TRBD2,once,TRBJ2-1,TGCGCCAGCAGAGTCGGGACTAGCGGGAGGAGCTCCTACAATGAGCAGTTCTTC,CASRVGTSGRSSYNEQFF
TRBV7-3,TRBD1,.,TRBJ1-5,TGTGCCAGCAGCCAGAAAAAAGGAGAGGACAGGCAAAATCAGCCCCAGCATTTT,CASSQKKGEDRQNQPQHF
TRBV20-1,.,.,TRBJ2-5,TGCAGTGCTAGACCCCCGGAGACCCAGTACTTC,CSARPPETQYF
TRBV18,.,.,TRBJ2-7,TGTGCCAGCTCACCAGCTGCCGGGAACACCTACGAGCAGTACTTC,CASSPAAGNTYEQYF
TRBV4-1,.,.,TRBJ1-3,TGCGCCAGCAGCCCGCAGGGGCGAGCCTCTGGAAACACCATATATTTT,CASSPQGRASGNTIYF
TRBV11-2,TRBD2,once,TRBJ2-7,TGTGCCAGCAGCCCCTTAGCGGGCCTACAACTCCACGAGCAGTACTTC,CASSPLAGLQLHEQYF
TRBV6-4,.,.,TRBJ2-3,TGTGCCAGCAGTGACCGGACTAAAACAGGGGCAGATACGCAGTATTTT,CASSDRTKTGADTQYF
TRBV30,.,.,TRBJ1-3,TGTGCCTGTCGGACAGTCGTTCGAAACACCATATATTTT,CACRTVVRNTIYF
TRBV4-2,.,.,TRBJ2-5,TGTGCCAGCAGCCAAGGTTCAGTGCGGGGCCCGCAAGAGACCCAGTACTTC,CASSQGSVRGPQETQYF